One sample yielded the 17 T cell receptor beta chains listed below, sequenced in a study of shared clonotypes between healthy human individuals. Using immunoSEQ multiplex PCR, the repertoire was profiled, and TCRdb retains in-frame clones only, with some absent. This sample has roughly 700,000 clones; roughly 87% occur once, and the top ten carry less than 40%. What was sequenced was memory CD8+ T cells from PBMCs. Noted subset: CD45RO+ cells pooled with CCR7-negative TemRA cells. Source of these receptors: a young man in good health. Some clones in this sample may be carry-over from other donors' samples.

The chain uses TRBV27 and TRBJ1-1, with D unclear. This CDR3 comprises 13 residues. V was clipped by 8 bases and J by 0 bases, with 10 bases between them. CDR1 and CDR2 from the germline V gene are MNHEY and SMNVEV (reference sequence). In nucleotides, the CDR3 is TGTGCCAGCGCGGTTGTGGTGAACACTGAAGCTTTCTTT. Protein sequence: CASAVVVNTEAFF.

The chain carries TRBV11-2 and TRBJ2-7; D possibly corresponds to TRBD2 (5 bases). Germline V CDR1 and CDR2: SGHAT, FQNNGV. CDR3 length equals 13 residues. With 5 bases removed from V and 7 bases from J, the gap between germline ends came to 15 bases. CDR3 in DNA: TGTGCCAGCAGCCCCGGACTTCCTGAGGAGCAGTACTTC. Translated: CASSPGLPEEQYF. Full variable domain (remainder filled in from reference TRBV11-2 and TRBJ2-7): EAGVAQSPRYKIIEKRQSVAFWCNPISGHATLYWYQQILGQGPKLLIQFQNNGVVDDSQLPKDRFSAERLKGVDSTLKIQPAKLEDSAVYLCASSPGLPEEQYFGPGTRLTVT.

The rearrangement joins TRBV27 to TRBJ2-1; D unresolved. Trimming shortened V by 6 bases and J by 4 bases, and 13 bases separated the two germline ends. Germline CDR1 reads MNHEY; CDR2 reads SMNVEV (reference sequence). This CDR3 spans 14 amino acids. CDR3 sequence (DNA): TGTGCCAGCAGGCAATTCCTAGGTTACAATGAGCAGTTCTTC. Protein product: CASRQFLGYNEQFF.

Worth noting for this clone: The same CDR3 arises from other DNA sequences in this sample as well. The CDR3 DNA reads TGTGCCAGTAGTATAGGGGGTTCGTACGAGCAGTACTTC. It is translated as CASSIGGSYEQYF. V is TRBV19 and J is TRBJ2-7; no reliable D call. CDR1 is LNHDA, CDR2 SQIVND, per germline (reference sequence). The CDR3 extends over 13 amino acids. Trimming took 1 base from V and 4 from J, leaving 8 bases between them.

The chain uses TRBV7-9 and TRBJ2-3; a weak D match, TRBD1 (6 bases). Trimming stripped 8 bases from V and 0 bases from J, with 9 bases between. Per germline, CDR1 SEHNR and CDR2 FQNEAQ (reference sequence). CDR3 length equals 13 residues. CDR3 in amino acids: CASDRPSTDTQYF. The CDR3 DNA sequence: TGTGCCAGCGACAGGCCTAGCACAGATACGCAGTATTTT.

The V call is TRBV2, the J call TRBJ2-7; 14 nucleotides line up with TRBD2. The CDR3 runs 16 residues. CDR1 is SNHLY, CDR2 FYNNEI, per germline. After removal of 3 bases from V and 7 bases from J, the junction contained 8 bases not matched to a gene. The CDR3 DNA sequence: TGTGCCAGCAGTGACATGGGACTAGCGGGAGTGTGGGAGCAGTACTTC. Protein product: CASSDMGLAGVWEQYF.

The chain's CDR3 is CASSYSGKVNNEQFF. The CDR3 bases are TGTGCCAGCAGTTATAGCGGGAAGGTTAACAATGAGCAGTTCTTC. This rearrangement joins TRBV2 to TRBJ2-1, with 8 bases identical to TRBD2. V lost 5 bases, J lost 5 bases, and 8 bases stayed unmatched. Germline CDR1 and CDR2: SNHLY and FYNNEI. The length of the CDR3 is 15 residues. Full variable domain (missing parts from reference TRBV2 and TRBJ2-1): EPEVTQTPSHQVTQMGQEVILRCVPISNHLYFYWYRQILGQKVEFLVSFYNNEISEKSEIFDDQFSVERPDGSNFTLKIRSTKLEDSAMYFCASSYSGKVNNEQFFGPGTRLTVL.

The chain links TRBV9 to TRBJ2-1; D might be TRBD2 (5 bases). The length of the CDR3 is 17 residues. In germline, CDR1 is SGDLS, CDR2 YYNGEE. V was pared by 2 bases and J by 0 bases, with 15 bases between. DNA of the CDR3: TGTGCCAGCAGCGTCGGTTGGGCGGGCAGCTCCTACAATGAGCAGTTCTTC. It translates to CASSVGWAGSSYNEQFF.

The rearrangement joins TRBV12-2 to TRBJ2-7; the table's TRBD1 call for D was not verified on the DNA. TRBV12-2 is deemed a pseudogene. This CDR3 is built from 14 residues. CDR3: CASRPPGTDYEQYF. The CDR3 region has the DNA TGTGCAAGTCGCCCCCCCGGGACAGACTACGAGCAGTACTTC.

This clone was detected a few times. The chain combines TRBV6-5 with TRBJ1-3; tentative D call: TRBD1 (6 bases). The CDR3 loop spans 13 amino acids. From germline, CDR1 is MNHEY and CDR2 SVGAGI. Trimming took 7 bases from V and 4 from J, leaving 11 bases between them. For the CDR3, the DNA is TGTGCCAGCACGTCCAGGGGAGGAAACACCATATATTTT. Its translation is CASTSRGGNTIYF.

V gene TRBV7-8 combines with J gene TRBJ1-2, with TRBD1 matching 10 bases. Germline CDR1 SGHVS, CDR2 FQNEAQ. Trimming at V came to 5 bases and at J to 6 bases, leaving 12 bases not matched to a gene. The CDR3 consists of 16 residues. The CDR3 DNA reads as TGTGCCAGCAGCCTAATAAGACAGGGGGCGCCAGATGGCTACACCTTC. This gives the protein CASSLIRQGAPDGYTF. Supplemented by reference TRBV7-8 and TRBJ1-2, the full variable domain reads GAGVSQSPRYKVAKRGQDVALRCDPISGHVSLFWYQQALGQGPEFLTYFQNEAQLDKSGLPSDRFFAERPEGSVSTLKIQRTQQEDSAVYLCASSLIRQGAPDGYTFGSGTRLTVV.

V gene TRBV6-1 combines with J gene TRBJ2-5; D is unresolved. The V gene's germline CDR1 is MNHNS and CDR2 SASEGT. V was shortened by 2 bases and J by 5 bases, with 9 bases between the two germline ends. The CDR3 sequence is 13 residues long. The CDR3: CASSETPGETQYF. The DNA of the CDR3 is TGTGCCAGCAGTGAAACCCCCGGGGAGACCCAGTACTTC.

The chain recombines TRBV11-2 with TRBJ1-4; 7 bases line up with TRBD1. V lost 4 bases to trimming and J lost 5 bases; unmatched junction nucleotides: 10. This CDR3 region has 16 residues. Germline V lookup: CDR1 SGHAT, CDR2 FQNNGV. DNA of the CDR3: TGTGCCAGCAGCTCTACCCTGGACAGGCCGAATGAAAAACTGTTTTTT. Translated, it gives CASSSTLDRPNEKLFF.

V gene TRBV7-8 combines with J gene TRBJ2-5; D may match TRBD1 or TRBD2 (5 bases each). CDR3 length: 15 residues. Germline V lookup: CDR1 SGHVS, CDR2 FQNEAQ. With 4 bases removed from V and 3 bases from J, the gap between germline ends came to 15 bases. The CDR3 reads CASSSRDPTKETQYF. For the CDR3, the DNA is TGTGCCAGCAGCTCTCGGGACCCGACTAAAGAGACCCAGTACTTC.

The J gene is TRBJ1-1, the V gene TRBV27, with D unclear. Trimming stripped 5 bases from V and 0 bases from J, with 10 bases between. CDR1 MNHEY and CDR2 SMNVEV come from the germline V gene (reference sequence). This CDR3 contains 14 residues. CDR3 DNA sequence: TGTGCCAGCAGTCCCCCTCGGATGAACACTGAAGCTTTCTTT. This encodes CASSPPRMNTEAFF.

This sequence joins TRBV4-1 and TRBJ2-7, with D perhaps being TRBD1 or TRBD2 (5 bases each). The V gene's germline CDR1 is MGHRA and CDR2 YSYEKL. Trimming removed 4 bases from V and 0 bases from J, with 10 bases in between. This CDR3 is 14 amino acids long. CDR3 in DNA: TGCGCCAGCAGCCTCTCGAGGGGCTCCTACGAGCAGTACTTC. As protein: CASSLSRGSYEQYF.

The rearrangement uses TRBV7-9 and TRBJ2-7; TRBD2 matches 13 bases. In germline, CDR1 is SEHNR, CDR2 FQNEAQ (reference sequence). V lost 5 bases, J lost 0 bases, and 4 bases stayed unmatched. The CDR3 contains 16 residues. CDR3 residues: CASSGGTSGNSYEQYF. Here the CDR3 DNA reads TGTGCCAGCAGCGGGGGGACTAGCGGGAACTCCTACGAGCAGTACTTC.